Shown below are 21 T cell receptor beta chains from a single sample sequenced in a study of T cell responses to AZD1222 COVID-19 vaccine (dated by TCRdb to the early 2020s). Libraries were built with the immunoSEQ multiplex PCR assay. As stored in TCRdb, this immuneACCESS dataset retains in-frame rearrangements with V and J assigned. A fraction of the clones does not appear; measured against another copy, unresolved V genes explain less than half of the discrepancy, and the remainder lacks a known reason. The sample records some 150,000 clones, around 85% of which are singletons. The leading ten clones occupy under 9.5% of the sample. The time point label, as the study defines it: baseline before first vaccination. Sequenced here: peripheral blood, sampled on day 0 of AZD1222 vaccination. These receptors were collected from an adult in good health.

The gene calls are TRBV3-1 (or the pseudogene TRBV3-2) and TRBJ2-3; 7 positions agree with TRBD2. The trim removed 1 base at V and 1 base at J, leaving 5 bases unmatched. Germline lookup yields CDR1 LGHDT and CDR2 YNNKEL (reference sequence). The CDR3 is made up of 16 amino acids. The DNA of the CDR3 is TGTGCCAGCAGCCAAGTGGGGGGGAGAGGCACAGATACGCAGTATTTT. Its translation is CASSQVGGRGTDTQYF.

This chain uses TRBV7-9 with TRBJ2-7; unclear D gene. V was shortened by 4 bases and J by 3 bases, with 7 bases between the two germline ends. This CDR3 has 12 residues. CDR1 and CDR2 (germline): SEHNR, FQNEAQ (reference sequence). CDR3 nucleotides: TGTGCCAGCAGCTCGGCCAGCTACGAGCAGTACTTC. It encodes CASSSASYEQYF.

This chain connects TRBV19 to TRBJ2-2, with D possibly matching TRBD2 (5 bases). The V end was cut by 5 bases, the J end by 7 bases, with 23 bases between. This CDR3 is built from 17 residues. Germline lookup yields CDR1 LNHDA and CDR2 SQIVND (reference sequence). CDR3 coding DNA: TGTGCCAGTAGTCTGACTGGACTCTACACTTCTGGCGGGGAGCTGTTTTTT. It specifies CASSLTGLYTSGGELFF.

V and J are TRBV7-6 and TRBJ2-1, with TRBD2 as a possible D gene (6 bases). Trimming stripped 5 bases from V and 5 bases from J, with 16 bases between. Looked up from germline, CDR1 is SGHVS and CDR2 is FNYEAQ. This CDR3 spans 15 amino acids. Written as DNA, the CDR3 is TGTGCCAGCAGCCCCGGGACTGGATTCGACAATGAGCAGTTCTTC. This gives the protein CASSPGTGFDNEQFF.

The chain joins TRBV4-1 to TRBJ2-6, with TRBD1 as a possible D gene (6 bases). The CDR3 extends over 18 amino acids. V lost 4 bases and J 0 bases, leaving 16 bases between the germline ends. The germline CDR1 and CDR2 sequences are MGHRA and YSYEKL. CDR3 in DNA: TGCGCCAGCAGCCGAAAGGACAGCTACTCCTCTGGGGCCAACGTCCTGACTTTC. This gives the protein CASSRKDSYSSGANVLTF.

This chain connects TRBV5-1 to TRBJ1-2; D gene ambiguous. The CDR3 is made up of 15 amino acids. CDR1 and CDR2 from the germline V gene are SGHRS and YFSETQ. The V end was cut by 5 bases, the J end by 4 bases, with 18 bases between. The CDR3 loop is CASRSAPLGTYGYTF. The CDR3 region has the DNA TGCGCCAGCAGGAGTGCCCCACTCGGCACCTATGGCTACACCTTC.

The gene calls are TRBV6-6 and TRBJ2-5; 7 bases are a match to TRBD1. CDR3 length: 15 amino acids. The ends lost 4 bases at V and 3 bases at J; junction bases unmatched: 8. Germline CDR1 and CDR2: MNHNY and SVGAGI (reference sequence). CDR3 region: CASSSQTGKKETQYF. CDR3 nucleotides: TGTGCCAGCAGTTCCCAGACAGGGAAAAAAGAGACCCAGTACTTC.

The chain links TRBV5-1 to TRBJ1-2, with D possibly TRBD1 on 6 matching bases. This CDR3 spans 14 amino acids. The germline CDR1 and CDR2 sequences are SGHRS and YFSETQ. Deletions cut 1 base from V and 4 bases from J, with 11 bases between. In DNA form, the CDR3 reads TGCGCCAGCAGCTTGACAGGGCGACCCTATGGCTACACCTTC. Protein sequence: CASSLTGRPYGYTF.

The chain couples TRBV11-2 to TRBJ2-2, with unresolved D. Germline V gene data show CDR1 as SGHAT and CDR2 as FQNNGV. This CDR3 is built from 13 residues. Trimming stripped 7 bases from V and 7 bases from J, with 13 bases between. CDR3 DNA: TGTGCCAGCACCAACGGAGACGGCGGGGAGCTGTTTTTT. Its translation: CASTNGDGGELFF.

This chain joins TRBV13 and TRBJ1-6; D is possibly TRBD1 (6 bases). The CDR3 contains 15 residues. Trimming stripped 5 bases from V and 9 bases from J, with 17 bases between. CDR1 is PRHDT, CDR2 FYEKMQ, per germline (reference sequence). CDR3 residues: CASSPMGGLSSPLHF. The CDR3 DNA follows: TGTGCCAGCAGCCCAATGGGGGGCTTAAGTTCACCCCTCCACTTT.

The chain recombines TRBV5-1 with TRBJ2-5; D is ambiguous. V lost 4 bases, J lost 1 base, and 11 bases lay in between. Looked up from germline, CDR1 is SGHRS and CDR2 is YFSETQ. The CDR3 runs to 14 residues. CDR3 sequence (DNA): TGCGCCAGCAGCGCCCAACCAGGCCAAGAGACCCAGTACTTC. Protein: CASSAQPGQETQYF.

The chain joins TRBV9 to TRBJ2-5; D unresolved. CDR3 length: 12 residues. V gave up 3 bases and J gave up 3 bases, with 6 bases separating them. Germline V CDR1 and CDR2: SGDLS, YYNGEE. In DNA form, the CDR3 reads TGTGCCAGCAGCGCAACTAAAGAGACCCAGTACTTC. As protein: CASSATKETQYF.

This CDR3 is CASSLGTGRGGANEKLFF. The CDR3 region has the DNA TGCGCCAGCAGCTTGGGGACAGGGCGCGGGGGTGCTAATGAAAAACTGTTTTTT. The chain joins TRBV5-1 to TRBJ1-4; 8 bases line up with TRBD1. CDR3 size: 18 residues. Germline CDR1 is SGHRS and CDR2 is YFSETQ. The junction had 10 bases not matched to a gene; V was cut back by 0 bases and J by 3 bases.

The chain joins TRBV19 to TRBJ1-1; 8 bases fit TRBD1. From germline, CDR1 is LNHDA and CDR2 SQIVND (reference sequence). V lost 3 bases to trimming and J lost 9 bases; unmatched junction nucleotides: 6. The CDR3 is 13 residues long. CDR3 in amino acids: CASSIRDRLQAFF. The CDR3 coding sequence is TGTGCCAGTAGTATCCGGGACAGGCTACAAGCTTTCTTT.

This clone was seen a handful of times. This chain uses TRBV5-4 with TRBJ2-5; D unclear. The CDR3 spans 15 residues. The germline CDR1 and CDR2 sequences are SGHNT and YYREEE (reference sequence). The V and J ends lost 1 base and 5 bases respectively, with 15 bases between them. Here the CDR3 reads CASSLSPALKETQYF. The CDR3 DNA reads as TGTGCCAGCAGCTTGAGTCCGGCCCTGAAGGAGACCCAGTACTTC.

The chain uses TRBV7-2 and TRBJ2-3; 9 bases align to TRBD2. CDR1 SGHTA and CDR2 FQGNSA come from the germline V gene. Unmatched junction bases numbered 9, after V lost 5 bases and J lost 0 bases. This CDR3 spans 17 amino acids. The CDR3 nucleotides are TGTGCCAGCAGCCAAGGTTGGGCGGGAGGGAGCACAGATACGCAGTATTTT. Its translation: CASSQGWAGGSTDTQYF.

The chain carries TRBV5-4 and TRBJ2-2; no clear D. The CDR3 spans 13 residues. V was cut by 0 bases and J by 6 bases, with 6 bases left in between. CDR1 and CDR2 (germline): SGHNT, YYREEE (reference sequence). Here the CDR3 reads CASSLVASGELFF. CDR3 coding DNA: TGTGCCAGCAGCTTGGTGGCGTCCGGGGAGCTGTTTTTT. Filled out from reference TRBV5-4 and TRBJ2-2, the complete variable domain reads ETGVTQSPTHLIKTRGQQVTLRCSSQSGHNTVSWYQQALGQGPQFIFQYYREEENGRGNFPPRFSGLQFPNYSSELNVNALELDDSALYLCASSLVASGELFFGEGSRLTVL.

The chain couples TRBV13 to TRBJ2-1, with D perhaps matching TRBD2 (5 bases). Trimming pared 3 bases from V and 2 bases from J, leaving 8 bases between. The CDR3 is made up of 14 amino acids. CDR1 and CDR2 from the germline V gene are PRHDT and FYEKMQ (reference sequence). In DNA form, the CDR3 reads TGTGCCAGCAGCTTTGGAGGCCCCTACAATGAGCAGTTCTTC. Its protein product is CASSFGGPYNEQFF.

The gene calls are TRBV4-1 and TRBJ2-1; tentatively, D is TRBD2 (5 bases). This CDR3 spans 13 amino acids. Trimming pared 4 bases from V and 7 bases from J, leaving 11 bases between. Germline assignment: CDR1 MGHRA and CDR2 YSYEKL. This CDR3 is CASSLRTENEQFF. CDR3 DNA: TGCGCCAGCAGCCTCCGGACTGAGAATGAGCAGTTCTTC.

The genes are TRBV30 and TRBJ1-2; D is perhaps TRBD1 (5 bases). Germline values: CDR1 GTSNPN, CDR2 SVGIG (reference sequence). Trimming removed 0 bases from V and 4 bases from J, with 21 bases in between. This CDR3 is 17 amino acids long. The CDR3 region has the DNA TGTGCCTGGAGTGTCTGGGCGGTAGTAGGGGTAGGCTATGGCTACACCTTC. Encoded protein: CAWSVWAVVGVGYGYTF.

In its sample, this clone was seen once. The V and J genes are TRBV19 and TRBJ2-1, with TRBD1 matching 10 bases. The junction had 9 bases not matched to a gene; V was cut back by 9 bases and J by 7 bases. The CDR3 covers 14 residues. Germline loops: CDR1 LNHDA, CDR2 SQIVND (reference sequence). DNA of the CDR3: TGTGCCAGCATGGACAGGGGGGAAAGAAATGAGCAGTTCTTC. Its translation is CASMDRGERNEQFF.